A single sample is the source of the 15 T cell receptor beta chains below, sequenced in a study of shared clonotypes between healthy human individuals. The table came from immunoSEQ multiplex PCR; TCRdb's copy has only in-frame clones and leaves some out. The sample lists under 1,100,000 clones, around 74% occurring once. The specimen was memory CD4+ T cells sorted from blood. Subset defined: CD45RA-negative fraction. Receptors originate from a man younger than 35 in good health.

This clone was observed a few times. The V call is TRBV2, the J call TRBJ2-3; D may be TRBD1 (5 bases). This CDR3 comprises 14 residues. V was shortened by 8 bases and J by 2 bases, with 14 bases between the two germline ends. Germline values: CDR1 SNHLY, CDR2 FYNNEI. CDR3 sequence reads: CASRRAENTDTQYF. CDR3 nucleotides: TGTGCCAGCCGCAGGGCGGAAAACACAGATACGCAGTATTTT.

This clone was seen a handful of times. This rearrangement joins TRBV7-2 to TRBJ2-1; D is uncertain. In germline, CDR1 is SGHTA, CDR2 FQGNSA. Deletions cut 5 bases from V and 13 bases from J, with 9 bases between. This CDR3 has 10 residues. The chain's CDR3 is CASSQTRQFF. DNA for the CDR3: TGTGCCAGCAGCCAGACCCGACAGTTCTTC.

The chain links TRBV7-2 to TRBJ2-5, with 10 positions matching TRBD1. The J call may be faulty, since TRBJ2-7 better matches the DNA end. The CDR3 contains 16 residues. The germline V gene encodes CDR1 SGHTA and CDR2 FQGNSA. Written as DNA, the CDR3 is TGTGCCAGCAGCTTGATTTTCGGACAGGGGGCCTACGAGCAGTACTTC. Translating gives CASSLIFGQGAYEQYF.

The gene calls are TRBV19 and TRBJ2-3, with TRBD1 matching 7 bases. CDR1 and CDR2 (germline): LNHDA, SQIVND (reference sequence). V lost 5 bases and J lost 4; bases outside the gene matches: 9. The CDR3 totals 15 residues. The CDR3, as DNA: TGTGCCAGTAGTGAGGGACAGACAGCCGCAGATACGCAGTATTTT. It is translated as CASSEGQTAADTQYF. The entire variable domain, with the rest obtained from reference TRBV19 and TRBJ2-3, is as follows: DGGITQSPKYLFRKEGQNVTLSCEQNLNHDAMYWYRQDPGQGLRLIYYSQIVNDFQKGDIAEGYSVSREKKESFPLTVTSAQKNPTAFYLCASSEGQTAADTQYFGPGTRLTVL.

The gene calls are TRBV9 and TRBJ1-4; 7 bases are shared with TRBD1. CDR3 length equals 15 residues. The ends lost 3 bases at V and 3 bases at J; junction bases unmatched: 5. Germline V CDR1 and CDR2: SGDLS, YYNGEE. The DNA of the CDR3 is TGTGCCAGCAGCGGCAGACAGGGACCTAATGAAAAACTGTTTTTT. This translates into CASSGRQGPNEKLFF.

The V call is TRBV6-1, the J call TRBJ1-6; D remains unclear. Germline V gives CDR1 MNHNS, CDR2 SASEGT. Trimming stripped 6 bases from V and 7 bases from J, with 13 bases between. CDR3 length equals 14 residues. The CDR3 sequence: CASRGRAGNSPLHF. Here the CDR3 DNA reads TGTGCCAGCAGGGGCCGAGCCGGCAATTCACCCCTCCACTTT.

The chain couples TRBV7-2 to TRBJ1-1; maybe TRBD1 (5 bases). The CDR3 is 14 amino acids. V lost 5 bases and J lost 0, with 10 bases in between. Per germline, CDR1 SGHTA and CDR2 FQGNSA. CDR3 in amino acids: CASSRDGLNTEAFF. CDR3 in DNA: TGTGCCAGCAGCCGGGACGGATTGAACACTGAAGCTTTCTTT.

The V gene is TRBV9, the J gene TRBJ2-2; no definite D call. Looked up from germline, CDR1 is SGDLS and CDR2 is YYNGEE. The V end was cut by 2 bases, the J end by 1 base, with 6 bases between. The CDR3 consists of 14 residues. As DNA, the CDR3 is TGTGCCAGCAGCGTCCTATGGAACACCGGGGAGCTGTTTTTT. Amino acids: CASSVLWNTGELFF.

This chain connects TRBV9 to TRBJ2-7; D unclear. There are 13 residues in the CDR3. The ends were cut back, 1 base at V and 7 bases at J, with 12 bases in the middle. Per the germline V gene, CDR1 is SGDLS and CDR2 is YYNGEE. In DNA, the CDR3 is TGTGCCAGCAGCGTAATAACATCCGGAGAGCAGTACTTC. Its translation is CASSVITSGEQYF.

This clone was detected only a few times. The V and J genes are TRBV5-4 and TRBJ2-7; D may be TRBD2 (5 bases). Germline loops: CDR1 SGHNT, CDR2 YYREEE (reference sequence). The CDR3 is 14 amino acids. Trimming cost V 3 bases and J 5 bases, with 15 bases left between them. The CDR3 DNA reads TGTGCCAGCAGCTCTCCCCTCGGAGGCCACGAGCAGTACTTC. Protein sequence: CASSSPLGGHEQYF.

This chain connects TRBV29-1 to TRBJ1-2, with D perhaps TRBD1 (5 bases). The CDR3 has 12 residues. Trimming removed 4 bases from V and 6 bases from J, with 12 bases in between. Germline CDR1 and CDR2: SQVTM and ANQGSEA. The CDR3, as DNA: TGCAGCGTTGGGAGCGGGGCCCATGGCTACACCTTC. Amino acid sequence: CSVGSGAHGYTF.

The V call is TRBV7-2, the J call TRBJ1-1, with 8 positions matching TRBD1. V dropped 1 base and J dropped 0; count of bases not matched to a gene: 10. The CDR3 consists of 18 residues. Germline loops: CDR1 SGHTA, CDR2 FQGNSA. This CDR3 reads CASSLEGQESYMNTEAFF. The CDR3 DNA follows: TGTGCCAGCAGCTTAGAGGGACAGGAGTCTTACATGAACACTGAAGCTTTCTTT.

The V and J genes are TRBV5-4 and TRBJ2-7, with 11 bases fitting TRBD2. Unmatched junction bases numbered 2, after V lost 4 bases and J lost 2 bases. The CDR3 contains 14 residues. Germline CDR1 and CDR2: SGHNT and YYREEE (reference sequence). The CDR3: CASSKGLAAYEQYF. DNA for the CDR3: TGTGCCAGCAGCAAGGGACTAGCGGCCTACGAGCAGTACTTC.

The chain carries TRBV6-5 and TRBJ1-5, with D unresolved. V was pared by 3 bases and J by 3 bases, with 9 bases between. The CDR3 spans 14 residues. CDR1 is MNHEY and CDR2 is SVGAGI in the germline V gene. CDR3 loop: CASSYQQTNQPQHF. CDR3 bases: TGTGCCAGCAGTTATCAACAGACCAATCAGCCCCAGCATTTT.

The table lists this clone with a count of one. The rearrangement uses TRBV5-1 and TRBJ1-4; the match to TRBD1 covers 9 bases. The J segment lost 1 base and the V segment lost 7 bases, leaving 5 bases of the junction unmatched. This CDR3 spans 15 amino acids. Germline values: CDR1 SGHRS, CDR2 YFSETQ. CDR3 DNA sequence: TGCGCCAGCCAGGGACAGGGTCGAACTAATGAAAAACTGTTTTTT. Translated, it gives CASQGQGRTNEKLFF.